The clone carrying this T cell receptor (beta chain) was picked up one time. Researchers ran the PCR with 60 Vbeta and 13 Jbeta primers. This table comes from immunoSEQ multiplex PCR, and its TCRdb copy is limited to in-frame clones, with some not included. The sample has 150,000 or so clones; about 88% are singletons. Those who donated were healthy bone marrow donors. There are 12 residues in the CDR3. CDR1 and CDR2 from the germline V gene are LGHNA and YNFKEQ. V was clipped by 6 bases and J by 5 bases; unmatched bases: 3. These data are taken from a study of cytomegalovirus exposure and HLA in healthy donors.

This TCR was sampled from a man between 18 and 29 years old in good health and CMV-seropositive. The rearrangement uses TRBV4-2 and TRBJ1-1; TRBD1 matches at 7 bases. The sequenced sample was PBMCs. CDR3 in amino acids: CASRTGNTEAFF. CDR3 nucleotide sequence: TGTGCCAGCAGGACAGGGAATACTGAAGCTTTCTTT.